This note documents a single T cell receptor (beta chain) sequence. The sample originates from a study of CD8+ T cells in alopecia areata. The CDR3 is 15 residues long. Germline lookup yields CDR1 SGHVS and CDR2 FNYEAQ. Trimming left V 4 bases short and J 1 base short, with 12 bases between. Treatment noted: oral pan-JAK inhibitor, 5-10 mg twice daily. Obtained from alopecia areata patients were lesional scalp punch biopsies along with peripheral blood. RNA extraction was followed by reverse transcription into cDNA, which acted as the sequencing template. This table comes from immunoSEQ multiplex PCR, and its TCRdb copy is limited to in-frame clones, with some not included. Of about 110,000 clones in the sample, 84% are singletons; the top ten hold 24%.

This material consisted of CD8+ T cells sorted from blood, taken at week 24, from a patient treated with tofacitinib. V is TRBV7-6 and J is TRBJ2-3; D possibly uses TRBD1 or TRBD2 (6 bases each). The TCR was taken from a human donor with alopecia areata. The CDR3 nucleotides read TGTGCCAGCAGCTCCCTGGGGGGCGGCACAGATACGCAGTATTTT. This encodes CASSSLGGGTDTQYF.